Presented here are 23 T cell receptor beta chains from one specimen sequenced in a study of blood T cell repertoires in COVID-19. The repertoire was sequenced with immunoSEQ multiplex PCR; TCRdb's copy has only in-frame clones and lacks some. Among 100,000 to 150,000 clones listed, 81% were seen once. Source material: peripheral blood. The receptors originated from a young man with COVID-19, enrolled during active disease.

The chain links TRBV11-2 to TRBJ2-4; D not certain. The CDR3 has 13 residues. V lost 0 bases to trimming and J lost 9 bases, with 9 bases between them. CDR1 is SGHAT and CDR2 is FQNNGV in the germline V gene. CDR3 protein: CASSLEPGAIQYF. The CDR3 bases are TGTGCCAGCAGCTTAGAGCCAGGTGCCATTCAGTACTTC. Drawing the rest from reference TRBV11-2 and TRBJ2-4, the complete variable domain is EAGVAQSPRYKIIEKRQSVAFWCNPISGHATLYWYQQILGQGPKLLIQFQNNGVVDDSQLPKDRFSAERLKGVDSTLKIQPAKLEDSAVYLCASSLEPGAIQYFGAGTRLSVL.

This chain links TRBV9 with TRBJ1-5; 9 bases map to TRBD1. The CDR3 has 17 residues. V shed 6 bases, J shed 0 bases, and the junction held 10 bases outside the gene matches. In germline, CDR1 is SGDLS, CDR2 YYNGEE. DNA of the CDR3: TGTGCCAGCACACCGGGACAGGGCCGCTATAGCAATCAGCCCCAGCATTTT. Translating it yields CASTPGQGRYSNQPQHF. The variable domain in full, completed from reference TRBV9 and TRBJ1-5, reads DSGVTQTPKHLITATGQRVTLRCSPRSGDLSVYWYQQSLDQGLQFLIQYYNGEERAKGNILERFSAQQFPDLHSELNLSSLELGDSALYFCASTPGQGRYSNQPQHFGDGTRLSIL.

J is TRBJ2-7 and V is TRBV4-2; 7 positions agree with TRBD1. CDR3 length equals 15 residues. The junction had 7 bases not matched to a gene; V was cut back by 3 bases and J by 2 bases. CDR1 and CDR2 from the germline V gene are LGHNA and YNFKEQ. CDR3 region: CASSHPGTAPYEQYF. In DNA form, the CDR3 reads TGTGCCAGCAGCCACCCCGGGACAGCCCCCTACGAGCAGTACTTC.

J is TRBJ1-3 and V is TRBV24-1, with a tentative D call TRBD1 (5 bases). The CDR3 spans 18 residues. Germline loops: CDR1 KGHDR, CDR2 SFDVKD. The ends were cut back, 5 bases at V and 1 base at J, with 20 bases in the middle. In DNA form, the CDR3 reads TGTGCCACCAGTGTCCCGCGGCAGGGTCGAACATCTGGAAACACCATATATTTT. This gives the protein CATSVPRQGRTSGNTIYF.

The table lists this clone with a count of one. The genes are TRBV4-3 and TRBJ2-2; D remains unclear. This CDR3 contains 14 residues. From germline, CDR1 is LGHNA and CDR2 YSLEER. Trimming removed 1 base from V and 5 bases from J, with 8 bases in between. For the CDR3, the DNA is TGCGCCAGCAGCCAAGGTCGGCGGACCGGGGAGCTGTTTTTT. Translating it yields CASSQGRRTGELFF.

This clone was seen more than once but under ten times. The chain recombines TRBV19 with TRBJ1-1; 7 bases align to TRBD1. CDR1 LNHDA and CDR2 SQIVND come from the germline V gene (reference sequence). The CDR3 totals 14 residues. V shed 5 bases, J shed 3 bases, and the junction held 6 bases outside the gene matches. The CDR3 here is CASSLNDRDTEAFF. In DNA, the CDR3 is TGTGCCAGTAGTTTGAATGACAGGGACACTGAAGCTTTCTTT.

The gene calls are TRBV5-1 and TRBJ2-3; weak D call: TRBD2 (5 bases). This CDR3 region has 15 residues. The germline V gene encodes CDR1 SGHRS and CDR2 YFSETQ. The ends were cut back, 7 bases at V and 4 bases at J, with 19 bases in the middle. CDR3 sequence reads: CASVSEGSLADTQYF. CDR3 sequence (DNA): TGCGCCAGCGTTTCAGAGGGAAGTCTGGCAGATACGCAGTATTTT.

V and J are TRBV11-3 and TRBJ1-3; 7 nucleotides agree with TRBD1. The germline CDR1 and CDR2 sequences are SGHNT and YENEEA. Losses at the gene ends were 5 bases for V and 1 base for J; bases not matched to a gene: 11. There are 17 residues in the CDR3. CDR3 in DNA: TGTGCCAGCAGCCCGACGGACAGGACTCCATCTGGAAACACCATATATTTT. Its protein is CASSPTDRTPSGNTIYF.

The V call is TRBV11-2, the J call TRBJ2-1, with 7 positions matching TRBD2. This CDR3 has 16 amino acids. V dropped 5 bases and J dropped 3; count of bases not matched to a gene: 10. Germline V gene data show CDR1 as SGHAT and CDR2 as FQNNGV. The CDR3: CASSPRLADFYNEQFF. As DNA, the CDR3 is TGTGCCAGCAGCCCGAGACTAGCAGACTTCTACAATGAGCAGTTCTTC.

For this clone: Other DNA sequences in the same sample also yield this CDR3. V gene TRBV18 combines with J gene TRBJ2-1; 11 bases are a match to TRBD2. The CDR3 is 15 amino acids. Germline V gives CDR1 KGHSH, CDR2 LQKENI. The V and J ends lost 5 bases and 4 bases, in that order; junction bases with no gene match: 4. CDR3 residues: CASSAGTSGYNEQFF. In DNA, the CDR3 is TGTGCCAGCTCAGCCGGGACTAGCGGATACAATGAGCAGTTCTTC.

J is TRBJ2-7 and V is TRBV28; maybe TRBD2 (7 bases). Between the trimmed V and J ends, which lost 5 bases and 6 bases, there was a span of 20 bases. This CDR3 has 15 residues. Germline CDR1 and CDR2: MDHEN and SYDVKM. CDR3 sequence: CASSPIRGGASEQYF. The CDR3 nucleotides read TGTGCCAGCAGTCCCATCAGGGGAGGGGCGAGCGAGCAGTACTTC.

This chain joins TRBV12-3 or TRBV12-4 and TRBJ1-2; 7 bases align to TRBD1. Trimming took 3 bases from V and 8 from J; bases not matched to a gene: 6. There are 13 residues in the CDR3. The CDR3 DNA is TGTGCCAGCAGTTTCGACAGGGTCGACGGCTACACCTTC. Amino acid sequence: CASSFDRVDGYTF.

The genes are TRBV28 and TRBJ1-6; 8 positions match TRBD1. Germline V gives CDR1 MDHEN, CDR2 SYDVKM. Germline trimming cut 5 bases from V and 9 bases from J; bases unmatched to any gene: 9. This CDR3 region has 15 residues. The CDR3 coding sequence is TGTGCCAGCAGTCCGACCGACAGGGGATCTTCACCCCTCCACTTT. It translates to CASSPTDRGSSPLHF.

The V and J genes are TRBV3-1 (or the pseudogene TRBV3-2) and TRBJ1-2; 7 positions agree with TRBD1. V lost 0 bases to trimming and J lost 0 bases; unmatched junction nucleotides: 1. CDR1 is LGHDT and CDR2 is YNNKEL in the germline V gene (reference sequence). CDR3 length equals 15 residues. The CDR3 DNA reads TGTGCCAGCAGCCAAGAGGGACAGACTAACTATGGCTACACCTTC. It encodes CASSQEGQTNYGYTF.

The rearrangement uses TRBV6-5 and TRBJ2-7; TRBD2 matches at 13 bases. The germline V gene has CDR1 MNHEY and CDR2 SVGAGI. After removal of 3 bases from V and 7 bases from J, the junction contained 3 bases not matched to a gene. This CDR3 has 14 residues. CDR3 nucleotide sequence: TGTGCCAGCAGTTATCAGGGACTAGCGGGAGAGCAGTACTTC. Protein: CASSYQGLAGEQYF.

This chain links TRBV30 with TRBJ1-4, with 10 bases that match TRBD1. With V trimmed by 5 bases and J by 2 bases, 2 bases remained unmatched. The CDR3 has 14 residues. The germline V gene has CDR1 GTSNPN and CDR2 SVGIG (reference sequence). The CDR3 protein is CAWGQGGTNEKLFF. In DNA, the CDR3 is TGTGCCTGGGGACAGGGGGGCACTAATGAAAAACTGTTTTTT.

This clone was observed at least ten times. Other DNA sequences in the same sample also yield this CDR3. The chain combines TRBV5-1 with TRBJ1-6, with 7 positions matching TRBD1. The CDR3 loop spans 14 amino acids. The germline gives CDR1 SGHRS, CDR2 YFSETQ. After removal of 0 bases from V and 8 bases from J, the junction contained 2 bases not matched to a gene. CDR3 region: CASSLGQGDSPLHF. In DNA, the CDR3 is TGCGCCAGCAGCTTGGGACAGGGCGATTCACCCCTCCACTTT.

This clone has just a few counts. The CDR3 loop is CASSPLAGASTDTQYF. CDR3 bases: TGTGCCAGCAGCCCCCTGGCGGGGGCCAGCACAGATACGCAGTATTTT. The chain joins TRBV4-2 to TRBJ2-3; D may be TRBD2 (7 bases). Germline lookup yields CDR1 LGHNA and CDR2 YNFKEQ. Trimming took off 4 bases at V and 0 bases at J, with 14 bases between the two ends. The CDR3 runs 16 residues.

The chain carries TRBV7-9 and TRBJ1-4; D is ambiguous. The CDR3 runs 16 residues. Germline values: CDR1 SEHNR, CDR2 FQNEAQ (reference sequence). Trimming removed 8 bases from V and 2 bases from J, with 18 bases in between. For the CDR3, the DNA is TGTGCCAGCGCGATCGGGTCGCTGAGTACTAATGAAAAACTGTTTTTT. Its protein product is CASAIGSLSTNEKLFF.

The chain has TRBV30 and TRBJ2-3, with TRBD1 matching over 9 bases. The CDR3 is made up of 14 amino acids. After removal of 5 bases from V and 5 bases from J, the junction contained 8 bases not matched to a gene. In germline, CDR1 is GTSNPN, CDR2 SVGIG (reference sequence). This CDR3 is CAWAGTGLVDTQYF. The CDR3 region has the DNA TGTGCCTGGGCCGGGACAGGGCTGGTAGATACGCAGTATTTT.

This sequence joins TRBV5-1 and TRBJ2-5; 13 bases match TRBD2. The V gene's germline CDR1 is SGHRS and CDR2 YFSETQ. The CDR3 runs 17 residues. The ends lost 3 bases at V and 5 bases at J; junction bases unmatched: 10. The CDR3 sequence is CASSWGLAGFLSETQYF. The CDR3 DNA follows: TGCGCCAGCAGCTGGGGACTAGCGGGGTTTCTGTCGGAGACCCAGTACTTC.

The count of this clone is one. The chain combines TRBV18 with TRBJ2-1; D is undetermined. Trimming shortened V by 3 bases and J by 7 bases, and 19 bases separated the two germline ends. CDR3 length equals 16 residues. CDR1 KGHSH and CDR2 LQKENI come from the germline V gene. The CDR3 loop reads CASSPLRSSSSNEQFF. In DNA form, the CDR3 reads TGTGCCAGCTCACCTTTACGGTCCTCCTCTAGTAATGAGCAGTTCTTC.

The V and J genes are TRBV4-1 and TRBJ2-7; possibly TRBD2 for D (6 bases). The CDR3 contains 14 residues. CDR1 and CDR2 (germline): MGHRA, YSYEKL. V dropped 1 base and J dropped 4 bases, with 11 bases sitting between them. CDR3: CASSQAGARYEQYF. In DNA form, the CDR3 reads TGCGCCAGCAGCCAAGCGGGAGCCAGGTACGAGCAGTACTTC.